The rows below give T cell receptor beta chains drawn from one sample of a study of early T cells in non-severe SARS-CoV-2 infection. Via MiXCR, TCRdb re-called the 5' RACE reads, giving one row per CDR3 protein. The sample includes 50,000 to 75,000 distinct CDR3 sequences, around 12% of them seen just once. The sample was whole blood, taken at baseline. Receptor source: an adult who was a healthcare worker with PCR-confirmed SARS-CoV-2 infection or an uninfected control (not recorded which). The donor label of this sample is uncertain. Both conserved end residues are part of each CDR3. D genes are given only for firm matches. Size tells how often a clone was seen (once, few, many) or the class of an expanded clone, and some rows leave it out.

v_gene: TRBV28; d_gene: -; j_gene: TRBJ1-5; abundance: few; CDR3nt: TGTGCCAGCAGTTTGGAATCGCAGTTTATCAATCAGCCCCAGCATTTT; CDR3aa: CASSLESQFINQPQHF
v_gene: TRBV5-1; d_gene: TRBD2; j_gene: TRBJ2-3; abundance: many; CDR3nt: TGCGCCAGCAGCTTAGGACTAGACACAGATACGCAGTATTTT; CDR3aa: CASSLGLDTDTQYF
v_gene: TRBV27; d_gene: TRBD1; j_gene: TRBJ1-1; abundance: -; CDR3nt: TGTGCCAGCGGCGGCACGTACAGGGGCACTGAAGCTTTCTTT; CDR3aa: CASGGTYRGTEAFF
v_gene: TRBV7-3; d_gene: -; j_gene: TRBJ2-5; abundance: few; CDR3nt: TGTGCCAGCAGCTTAACGGCGGAAGAGACCCAGTACTTC; CDR3aa: CASSLTAEETQYF
v_gene: TRBV4-2; d_gene: -; j_gene: TRBJ1-2; abundance: few; CDR3nt: TGTGCCAGCAGCCAAGAACCGGGGCTGGGCTATGGCTACACCTTC; CDR3aa: CASSQEPGLGYGYTF
v_gene: TRBV7-9; d_gene: -; j_gene: TRBJ2-5; abundance: few; CDR3nt: TGTGCCAGTACCATAGGGCGCAGAGAGACCCAGTACTTC; CDR3aa: CASTIGRRETQYF
v_gene: TRBV6-5; d_gene: TRBD1; j_gene: TRBJ1-2; abundance: -; CDR3nt: TGTGCCAGCAGGGGACAGGGGTTGAACTATGGCTACACCTTC; CDR3aa: CASRGQGLNYGYTF
v_gene: TRBV7-2; d_gene: -; j_gene: TRBJ1-5; abundance: many; CDR3nt: TGTGCCAGCAGCCCGGAGAACCCGGGGACCCAGCATTTT; CDR3aa: CASSPENPGTQHF
v_gene: TRBV12-3/TRBV12-4; d_gene: TRBD2; j_gene: TRBJ2-1; abundance: -; CDR3nt: TGTGCCAGCAGTTGGACTAGCGGAACGGAGGGTGAGCAGTTCTTC; CDR3aa: CASSWTSGTEGEQFF
v_gene: TRBV10-2; d_gene: -; j_gene: TRBJ1-6; abundance: many; CDR3nt: TGCGCCAGCAGGTGGGGACGGACGAGCTCCTATAATTCACCCCTCCACTTT; CDR3aa: CASRWGRTSSYNSPLHF
v_gene: TRBV5-6; d_gene: -; j_gene: TRBJ1-6; abundance: few; CDR3nt: TGTGCCAGCAGCTTTCAGGGAGGTTCACCCCTCCACTTT; CDR3aa: CASSFQGGSPLHF
v_gene: TRBV12-5; d_gene: -; j_gene: TRBJ2-3; abundance: once; CDR3nt: TGTGCTAGTGGTCTGAGACGATGGACTTACTCCACAGATACGCAGTATTTT; CDR3aa: CASGLRRWTYSTDTQYF
v_gene: TRBV20-1; d_gene: -; j_gene: TRBJ2-1; abundance: -; CDR3nt: TGCAGTGCTAGAATCCGCAATAGCTCCTACAATGAGCAGTTCTTC; CDR3aa: CSARIRNSSYNEQFF
v_gene: TRBV4-1; d_gene: TRBD2; j_gene: TRBJ2-3; abundance: -; CDR3nt: TGCGCCAGCAGCCCCGGGACTATACAAACTCCAGATACGCAGTATTTT; CDR3aa: CASSPGTIQTPDTQYF
v_gene: TRBV30; d_gene: -; j_gene: TRBJ2-1; abundance: few; CDR3nt: TGTGCCTGGAGTGTTGTGGGAGGTGAGCAGTTCTTC; CDR3aa: CAWSVVGGEQFF
v_gene: TRBV4-1; d_gene: TRBD2; j_gene: TRBJ2-5; abundance: -; CDR3nt: TGCGCCAGCAGCCAAAGGGAGGGTGACCTCCACCAGTACTTC; CDR3aa: CASSQREGDLHQYF
v_gene: TRBV20-1; d_gene: -; j_gene: TRBJ2-1; abundance: few; CDR3nt: TGCAGTGCTTCCCCCGTGGGACCGGCCCACTTCTTC; CDR3aa: CSASPVGPAHFF
v_gene: TRBV2; d_gene: TRBD1; j_gene: TRBJ2-1; abundance: many; CDR3nt: TGTGCCAGCAGTTTGACTCGGGACAGGGGGCCCAAGAGCTCCTACAATGAGCAGTTCTTC; CDR3aa: CASSLTRDRGPKSSYNEQFF
v_gene: TRBV7-9; d_gene: -; j_gene: TRBJ1-5; abundance: few; CDR3nt: TGTGCCAGCAGTCGAAGCGGACAAAATAGCAATCAGCCCCAGCATTTT; CDR3aa: CASSRSGQNSNQPQHF
v_gene: TRBV18; d_gene: -; j_gene: TRBJ2-5; abundance: -; CDR3nt: TGTGCCAGCTCACCAGGGAGCGAAGAAGAGACCCAGTACTTC; CDR3aa: CASSPGSEEETQYF
v_gene: TRBV20-1; d_gene: -; j_gene: TRBJ1-2; abundance: many; CDR3nt: TGCAGTGCCCGGGGGCCTTATGGCTACACCTTC; CDR3aa: CSARGPYGYTF
v_gene: TRBV21-1; d_gene: -; j_gene: TRBJ2-2; abundance: -; CDR3nt: TGTGCCAGCAGCAAAAGGATCGGACAGTTGGACACCGGGGAGCTGTTTTTT; CDR3aa: CASSKRIGQLDTGELFF
v_gene: TRBV3-1; d_gene: TRBD1; j_gene: TRBJ1-2; abundance: -; CDR3nt: TGTGCCAGCAGAACGGCAGGGGGCGGGTACTACACCTTC; CDR3aa: CASRTAGGGYYTF
v_gene: TRBV7-8; d_gene: -; j_gene: TRBJ2-1; abundance: few; CDR3nt: TGTGCCAGCAGCTTAGACACTAGAAATTCCTACAATGAGCAGTTCTTC; CDR3aa: CASSLDTRNSYNEQFF
v_gene: TRBV5-1; d_gene: TRBD2; j_gene: TRBJ2-3; abundance: -; CDR3nt: TGCGCCAGCAGCGCGGGACTAGCGGGCCGCACAGATACGCAGTATTTT; CDR3aa: CASSAGLAGRTDTQYF
v_gene: TRBV27; d_gene: TRBD1; j_gene: TRBJ1-4; abundance: few; CDR3nt: TGTGCCAGCAGTTTAGTACGGACAGGGGTTGATGAAAAACTGTTTTTT; CDR3aa: CASSLVRTGVDEKLFF
v_gene: TRBV4-2; d_gene: TRBD2; j_gene: TRBJ2-4; abundance: -; CDR3nt: TGTGCCAGCAGCCAAGGAACTAGCGGGGGCCCAGCCAAAAACATTCAGTACTTC; CDR3aa: CASSQGTSGGPAKNIQYF
v_gene: TRBV4-2; d_gene: -; j_gene: TRBJ1-1; abundance: -; CDR3nt: TGTGCCAGCAGCCGGAGCCGGGATGTAAACACTGAAGCTTTCTTT; CDR3aa: CASSRSRDVNTEAFF
v_gene: TRBV6-1; d_gene: TRBD2; j_gene: TRBJ2-1; abundance: few; CDR3nt: TGTGCCGGATGCTACGGGGGGGAAGTCTACAATGAGCAGTTCTTC; CDR3aa: CAGCYGGEVYNEQFF
v_gene: TRBV7-9; d_gene: -; j_gene: TRBJ1-2; abundance: few; CDR3nt: TGTGCCAGCCTTGGGGTGAGAGGCTACACCTTC; CDR3aa: CASLGVRGYTF
v_gene: TRBV7-2; d_gene: TRBD1; j_gene: TRBJ2-1; abundance: many; CDR3nt: TGTGCCAGCAGCCCCCGGACAGGTCATGAGCAGTTCTTC; CDR3aa: CASSPRTGHEQFF
v_gene: TRBV4-1; d_gene: -; j_gene: TRBJ1-2; abundance: few; CDR3nt: TGCGCCAGCAGCCAAGATTCGGGGGCTAACTATGGCTACACCTTC; CDR3aa: CASSQDSGANYGYTF
v_gene: TRBV5-1; d_gene: -; j_gene: TRBJ1-5; abundance: -; CDR3nt: TGCGCCAGCAGCTTGAGCCAGAGCAATCAGCCCCAGCATTTT; CDR3aa: CASSLSQSNQPQHF
v_gene: TRBV4-1; d_gene: TRBD2; j_gene: TRBJ2-1; abundance: -; CDR3nt: TGCGCCAGCAGCCAAGATAAGACTAGCGGGGGCCTTGGTAATGAGCAGTTCTTC; CDR3aa: CASSQDKTSGGLGNEQFF
v_gene: TRBV6-1; d_gene: TRBD1; j_gene: TRBJ1-2; abundance: -; CDR3nt: TGTGCCAGCAGTTCTAGTATCGGACAGGGAACCCTGAGGATCTACGGCTACACCTTC; CDR3aa: CASSSSIGQGTLRIYGYTF
v_gene: TRBV3-2; d_gene: -; j_gene: TRBJ2-1; abundance: -; CDR3nt: TGTGCCAGCAGCCAAGAAGGGGAACTAGCGGGGGACTACAATGAGCAGTTCTTC; CDR3aa: CASSQEGELAGDYNEQFF
v_gene: TRBV29-1; d_gene: -; j_gene: TRBJ1-5; abundance: -; CDR3nt: TGCAGCGTTGGCGGACCAAGCAATCAGCCCCAGCATTTT; CDR3aa: CSVGGPSNQPQHF
v_gene: TRBV7-2; d_gene: TRBD2; j_gene: TRBJ2-1; abundance: few; CDR3nt: TGTGCCAGCAGCTTAAGTCTAGGGACTAGTGAGTTCTTC; CDR3aa: CASSLSLGTSEFF
v_gene: TRBV29-1; d_gene: -; j_gene: TRBJ1-1; abundance: few; CDR3nt: TGCAGCGTCTCTCCGCACACTGAAGCTTTCTTT; CDR3aa: CSVSPHTEAFF
v_gene: TRBV7-7; d_gene: -; j_gene: TRBJ2-2; abundance: few; CDR3nt: TGTGCCAGCAGCTTGTTGACCGGGGAGCTGTTTTTT; CDR3aa: CASSLLTGELFF
v_gene: TRBV5-1; d_gene: -; j_gene: TRBJ2-5; abundance: once; CDR3nt: TGCGCCAGCAGCTTAGATATTTACCAAGAGACCCAGTACTTC; CDR3aa: CASSLDIYQETQYF
v_gene: TRBV12-5; d_gene: -; j_gene: TRBJ2-1; abundance: few; CDR3nt: TGTGCTAGTGGTACCTACAATGAGCAGTTCTTC; CDR3aa: CASGTYNEQFF
v_gene: TRBV5-1; d_gene: -; j_gene: TRBJ1-1; abundance: many; CDR3nt: TGCGCCAGCAGCTCGGGACCGATGAACACTGAAGCTTTCTTT; CDR3aa: CASSSGPMNTEAFF
v_gene: TRBV14; d_gene: TRBD2; j_gene: TRBJ2-1; abundance: few; CDR3nt: TGTGCCAGCAGCCCCAGCGGGAGATACAATGAGCAGTTCTTC; CDR3aa: CASSPSGRYNEQFF
v_gene: TRBV6-5; d_gene: -; j_gene: TRBJ1-6; abundance: -; CDR3nt: TGTGCCAGCAGTTACTTCTCCGGACCCCTCCACTTT; CDR3aa: CASSYFSGPLHF
v_gene: TRBV9; d_gene: -; j_gene: TRBJ2-1; abundance: few; CDR3nt: TGTGCCAGCAGCGTAGCCTTATTTAATGAGCAGTTCTTC; CDR3aa: CASSVALFNEQFF
v_gene: TRBV6-6; d_gene: TRBD1; j_gene: TRBJ2-3; abundance: few; CDR3nt: TGTGCCAGCAGTGACCCGGGACAGGGGACGACAGATACGCAGTATTTT; CDR3aa: CASSDPGQGTTDTQYF
v_gene: TRBV2; d_gene: -; j_gene: TRBJ1-2; abundance: few; CDR3nt: TGTGCCAGCAGTGTTGTCCGGGGTAGAGACTATGGCTACACCTTC; CDR3aa: CASSVVRGRDYGYTF
v_gene: TRBV20-1; d_gene: -; j_gene: TRBJ2-1; abundance: -; CDR3nt: TGCAGTGCTATGACTAGGAATGAGCAGTTCTTC; CDR3aa: CSAMTRNEQFF
v_gene: TRBV19; d_gene: TRBD1; j_gene: TRBJ1-4; abundance: many; CDR3nt: TGTGCCAGTAGTATGGGGTCCGGGACAGGGGCCGAAAAACTGTTTTTT; CDR3aa: CASSMGSGTGAEKLFF
v_gene: TRBV29-1; d_gene: -; j_gene: TRBJ1-3; abundance: -; CDR3nt: TGCAGCGTTGATGTGGGTCCTGGAAACACCATATATTTT; CDR3aa: CSVDVGPGNTIYF
v_gene: TRBV2; d_gene: -; j_gene: TRBJ2-4; abundance: -; CDR3nt: TGTGCCAGGTCAGGCCAGGCCAAAAACATTCAGTACTTC; CDR3aa: CARSGQAKNIQYF
v_gene: TRBV10-3; d_gene: -; j_gene: TRBJ2-1; abundance: few; CDR3nt: TGTGCCATCAGTGAGTCCAGTCTAGCCTCCTACAATGAGCAGTTCTTC; CDR3aa: CAISESSLASYNEQFF
v_gene: TRBV7-9; d_gene: -; j_gene: TRBJ2-5; abundance: few; CDR3nt: TGTGCCTCGATCGGTGTTCCCGCCCGGGAGACCCAGTACTTC; CDR3aa: CASIGVPARETQYF
v_gene: TRBV2; d_gene: -; j_gene: TRBJ2-5; abundance: many; CDR3nt: TGTGCCAGCAGTGAATTTTTGGTCCAAGAGACCCAGTACTTC; CDR3aa: CASSEFLVQETQYF
v_gene: TRBV6-5; d_gene: -; j_gene: TRBJ1-3; abundance: few; CDR3nt: TGTGCCACCCTCAGGACGGCGAGCTCTGGAAACACCATATATTTT; CDR3aa: CATLRTASSGNTIYF
v_gene: TRBV2; d_gene: -; j_gene: TRBJ2-2; abundance: -; CDR3nt: TGTGCCAGCAGTGGTCCAGGCAACCGCAACACCGGGGAGCTGTTTTTT; CDR3aa: CASSGPGNRNTGELFF
v_gene: TRBV2; d_gene: -; j_gene: TRBJ2-2; abundance: few; CDR3nt: TGTGCCAGCAGGGGGACTTCGAACACCGGGGAGCTGTTTTTT; CDR3aa: CASRGTSNTGELFF
v_gene: TRBV10-2; d_gene: TRBD1; j_gene: TRBJ1-2; abundance: few; CDR3nt: TGCGCCAGCCGCCCCCCCGGGACAGGGAACTATGGCTACACCTTC; CDR3aa: CASRPPGTGNYGYTF